This T cell receptor beta chain was found in a study of T-cell reconstitution after alpha-beta-depleted transplantation in children. Unique molecular identifiers were built into the TCRbeta library. TCRdb itself ran the PCR reads through MiXCR, one entry per CDR3 protein. This table holds around 670,000 distinct CDR3 sequences, less than 15% found once. This clonotype was counted many times. Antigen unknown. Study-wide findings and caveats: Where alpha-beta T cells came from about two months after transplant was reportedly several hundred expanded graft clones. Surviving recipient T cells and thymic progenitors underlay high day-60 TCRbeta diversity in some patients.

V lost 0 bases to trimming and J lost 1 base; unmatched junction nucleotides: 3. The CDR3 is made up of 16 amino acids. The germline gives CDR1 SGHKS, CDR2 YYEKEE (reference sequence). The source material was PBMCs, sampled before TCRalphabeta/CD19-depleted stem cell transplant. The sequence came from a girl between 2 and 10 years old with congenital amegakaryocytic thrombocytopenia, due to receive a stem cell transplant. This chain uses TRBV5-5 with TRBJ2-2; 7 bases line up with TRBD2. The CDR3, as DNA: TGTGCCAGCAGCTTGGGGCTAGCGGAGAACACCGGGGAGCTGTTTTTT. Translating it yields CASSLGLAENTGELFF.